These T cell receptor beta chains were read from a single sample in a study of shared clonotypes between healthy human individuals. Sequenced by immunoSEQ multiplex PCR; TCRdb stores in-frame clones only, minus some. The table has approximately 2.1 million clones, over 90% seen once. Sequences were obtained from naive CD4+ T cells from PBMCs. The receptor set was obtained from a young man in good health. Some clones in this sample may be carry-over from other donors' samples. Both conserved end residues are trimmed from each CDR3. A D gene is named only where the DNA matches it firmly. The size of a clone is reported for some rows only, either as once, few or many, or as a class for expanded clones.

d_call	cdr3_length	clone_size	v_call	j_call	cdr3_aa
-	14	-	TRBV5-6	TRBJ1-2	ASSLAPRDISGGYT
-	15	-	TRBV21-1	TRBJ1-2	ASSKARSGQEHYGYT
-	10	-	TRBV29-1	TRBJ2-7	SARSGSYEQY
TRBD2	12	-	TRBV28	TRBJ2-7	ASSLSGSLYEQY
-	9	-	TRBV5-1	TRBJ2-5	ASRYQETQY
TRBD1	12	once	TRBV5-1	TRBJ1-2	ASSLGGQGGGYT
-	13	-	TRBV13	TRBJ2-5	ASSFSVAVQETQY
-	13	-	TRBV5-6	TRBJ1-3	ASSLNTGRGDTIY
-	11	-	TRBV27	TRBJ2-7	ASSFNFQGEQY
-	9	-	TRBV27	TRBJ2-7	ASTSSYEQY
-	11	few	TRBV7-3	TRBJ1-1	ASSFELNTEAF
-	10	-	TRBV10-3	TRBJ2-7	AIRQGPYEQY
-	11	-	TRBV9	TRBJ2-5	ASSKGSKETQY
-	12	-	TRBV7-9	TRBJ1-1	ASSSPSVNTEAF
-	14	-	TRBV30	TRBJ1-2	AWSARRGFGNYGYT
TRBD2	13	-	TRBV7-9	TRBJ2-2	ASDHLAGNTGELF
-	12	-	TRBV19	TRBJ2-3	ASSGDGLTDTQY
-	12	-	TRBV30	TRBJ1-4	AWNGRTTNEKLF
-	15	-	TRBV6-1	TRBJ1-3	ASSEVGSSLGGNTIY
-	11	-	TRBV2	TRBJ2-3	ASSWSGPDTQY
-	11	-	TRBV27	TRBJ1-1	ASSWRQSAEAF
-	11	-	TRBV9	TRBJ1-2	ASSVEGSYGYT
-	13	-	TRBV28	TRBJ1-2	ASSFQGQGRDGYT
TRBD1	16	-	TRBV13	TRBJ1-2	ASSLGSRDRGNTSGYT
-	13	-	TRBV5-1	TRBJ2-1	ASSRVAGTFNEQF
-	12	-	TRBV4-3	TRBJ2-7	ASSQDVLAPEQY
-	15	-	TRBV18	TRBJ1-3	ASSPTTGLSSGNTIY
-	13	-	TRBV4-3	TRBJ1-2	ASSQEGKVWDGYT
-	14	-	TRBV5-1	TRBJ1-1	ASSLANAGVGTEAF
-	12	-	TRBV7-9	TRBJ1-1	ASSPRGMDTEAF
-	14	-	TRBV4-2	TRBJ2-5	ASSQDRAGSWETQY
-	13	-	TRBV28	TRBJ2-7	ASRVRPGPEGEQY
TRBD1	11	-	TRBV5-1	TRBJ2-7	ASSLTGVHEQY
TRBD2	12	-	TRBV7-3	TRBJ2-1	ASSLTMLAGGQF
TRBD1	13	once	TRBV28	TRBJ1-5	TSSNGQGLNQPQH
TRBD2	15	-	TRBV28	TRBJ2-5	ASSLEGLAGNQETQY
TRBD2	13	-	TRBV4-1	TRBJ2-1	ASSQRLAVYNEQF
TRBD2	12	-	TRBV19	TRBJ2-1	ASRLAGVGTEQF
-	12	-	TRBV5-1	TRBJ2-2	ASSKDGNTGELF
-	10	-	TRBV6-5	TRBJ2-5	ASRGVGETQY
TRBD1	11	-	TRBV5-1	TRBJ1-2	ASSLGGGGGYT
TRBD1	11	-	TRBV29-1	TRBJ1-1	SGVGRGRTEAF
TRBD1	11	-	TRBV2	TRBJ2-2	ASGTGGNGELF
-	12	few	TRBV7-6	TRBJ1-1	ASSLEGANTEAF
-	14	-	TRBV7-2	TRBJ2-1	ASSLVAPRGHNEQF
-	13	-	TRBV5-1	TRBJ1-5	ASSLVGGRNQPQH
-	12	-	TRBV7-9	TRBJ1-2	ASSPVGVLYGYT
TRBD2	13	-	TRBV19	TRBJ2-4	ASSISSGTEPIQY
-	17	-	TRBV4-2	TRBJ2-1	ASSQNPLRGLADYNEQF
TRBD1	13	-	TRBV6-1	TRBJ2-7	ASGEPGQATYEQY
-	14	-	TRBV15	TRBJ1-4	ATSRKSPATNEKLF
TRBD1	12	-	TRBV6-6	TRBJ2-7	ASTMDRGAYEQY
-	12	-	TRBV5-4	TRBJ2-7	ASSFDWASYEQY
TRBD1	12	-	TRBV4-2	TRBJ2-7	ASSPRDRSYEQY
-	11	-	TRBV6-5	TRBJ1-1	ASSYRSRFEAF
-	13	-	TRBV19	TRBJ1-1	ASSIQGRGNTEAF
-	9	-	TRBV6-1	TRBJ1-2	ASSAPYGYT
-	12	-	TRBV5-1	TRBJ2-3	ASSPPSSTDTQY
-	12	few	TRBV5-1	TRBJ1-1	ASSLEVLNTEAF
TRBD1	12	-	TRBV5-6	TRBJ1-2	ASSLTGADYGYT